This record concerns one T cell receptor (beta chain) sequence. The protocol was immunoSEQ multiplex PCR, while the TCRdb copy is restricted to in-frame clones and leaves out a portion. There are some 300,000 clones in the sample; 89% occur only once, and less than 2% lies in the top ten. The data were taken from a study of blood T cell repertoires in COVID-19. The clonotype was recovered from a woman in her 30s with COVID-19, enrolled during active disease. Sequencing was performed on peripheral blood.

The DNA for the CDR3 is TGTGCCAGCAGTTATCTGAGGGAAAAACTGTTTTTT. Amino acids: CASSYLREKLFF. The chain combines TRBV6-5 with TRBJ1-4; the D is unclear. V was shortened by 3 bases and J by 8 bases, with 7 bases between the two germline ends. Germline values: CDR1 MNHEY, CDR2 SVGAGI. The CDR3 extends over 12 amino acids.